This passage covers 27 T cell receptor beta chains from one sample sequenced in a study of Ad26.COV2.S vaccination and SARS-CoV-2 variants. TCRdb keeps only in-frame clones here, not all; method: immunoSEQ multiplex PCR. The sample lists around 270,000 clones, 70% to 90% occurring once. Treatment in this sample: 19 received Ad26.COV2.S at low or high dose, single or two shots; 5 received placebo; per-sample allocation not given. Specimens were obtained on day 63 following the first vaccine or placebo injection. Sequencing used peripheral blood, obtained in a trial of Ad26.COV2.S vaccine versus placebo. The source is a person aged 18-60 years who received the Ad26.COV2.S COVID-19 vaccine or a placebo.

This chain uses TRBV23-1 with TRBJ2-5; no reliable D call. TRBV23-1 is an open reading frame, and its role is uncertain. V lost 8 bases, J lost 3 bases, and 16 bases lay in between. The CDR3 is made up of 14 amino acids. DNA for the CDR3: TGCGCCAGCCCTCGACACGGAGCTAAAGAGACCCAGTACTTC. Translated: CASPRHGAKETQYF.

J is TRBJ1-6 and V is TRBV2; maybe TRBD1 (5 bases). The CDR3 runs to 13 residues. The V end was cut by 1 base, the J end by 9 bases, with 7 bases between. Looked up from germline, CDR1 is SNHLY and CDR2 is FYNNEI. The chain's CDR3 is CASSEEGASPLHF. Written as DNA, the CDR3 is TGTGCCAGCAGTGAAGAAGGGGCTTCACCCCTCCACTTT.

The J gene is TRBJ2-7, the V gene TRBV9; either TRBD1 or TRBD2 may fit D (5 bases each). This CDR3 is built from 18 residues. Trimming removed 4 bases at V and 2 bases at J, with 25 bases between. Germline lookup yields CDR1 SGDLS and CDR2 YYNGEE. The CDR3 DNA is TGTGCCAGCAGCCCCTGGGACGGGGCTGGCGGTGGGGCCTACGAGCAGTACTTC. Its protein product is CASSPWDGAGGGAYEQYF.

This chain connects TRBV9 to TRBJ2-1; 7 nucleotides align to TRBD1. Losses at the gene ends were 0 bases for V and 6 bases for J; bases not matched to a gene: 9. Germline CDR1 is SGDLS and CDR2 is YYNGEE. The CDR3 extends over 16 amino acids. The CDR3 sequence is CASSVGDSRPVNEQFF. CDR3 nucleotides: TGTGCCAGCAGCGTAGGGGACAGCCGCCCGGTCAATGAGCAGTTCTTC.

This rearrangement joins TRBV6-6 to TRBJ2-3; weak D call: TRBD1 (6 bases). The CDR3 consists of 12 residues. Germline CDR1 is MNHNY and CDR2 is SVGAGI (reference sequence). Trimming shortened V by 4 bases and J by 5 bases, and 7 bases separated the two germline ends. CDR3 residues: CASSSQGDTQYF. The DNA of the CDR3 is TGTGCCAGCAGTTCACAGGGAGATACGCAGTATTTT.

The count of this clone is one. The chain carries TRBV3-1 (or the pseudogene TRBV3-2) and TRBJ1-3; no clear D. This CDR3 has 12 residues. The germline V and J ends were trimmed by 1 base and 10 bases, with 8 bases remaining between them. From germline, CDR1 is LGHDT and CDR2 YNNKEL (reference sequence). In nucleotides, the CDR3 is TGTGCCAGCAGCCAAGCCGGGAGAACCATATATTTT. This gives the protein CASSQAGRTIYF.

The rearrangement joins TRBV2 to TRBJ1-2, with D possibly matching TRBD1 (5 bases). The germline gives CDR1 SNHLY, CDR2 FYNNEI. Trimming removed 5 bases from V and 1 base from J, with 11 bases in between. CDR3 length: 14 residues. In nucleotides, the CDR3 is TGTGCCAGCAGTTCGAGACAGATTAACTATGGCTACACCTTC. Its protein product is CASSSRQINYGYTF. Supplemented by reference TRBV2 and TRBJ1-2, the full variable domain reads EPEVTQTPSHQVTQMGQEVILRCVPISNHLYFYWYRQILGQKVEFLVSFYNNEISEKSEIFDDQFSVERPDGSNFTLKIRSTKLEDSAMYFCASSSRQINYGYTFGSGTRLTVV.

The J gene is TRBJ2-3, the V gene TRBV5-4, with 10 bases lining up with TRBD2. The germline V gene encodes CDR1 SGHNT and CDR2 YYREEE (reference sequence). The CDR3 is made up of 15 amino acids. Germline trimming cut 4 bases from V and 2 bases from J; bases unmatched to any gene: 4. The CDR3 sequence: CASSIGLADTDTQYF. The CDR3 region has the DNA TGTGCCAGCAGCATAGGACTAGCGGACACAGATACGCAGTATTTT. Full variable domain (remainder filled in from reference TRBV5-4 and TRBJ2-3): ETGVTQSPTHLIKTRGQQVTLRCSSQSGHNTVSWYQQALGQGPQFIFQYYREEENGRGNFPPRFSGLQFPNYSSELNVNALELDDSALYLCASSIGLADTDTQYFGPGTRLTVL.

The chain has TRBV12-5 and TRBJ2-7; D remains unclear. In germline, CDR1 is LGHNT, CDR2 FRNRAP. The CDR3 extends over 10 amino acids. Trimming left V 7 bases short and J 3 bases short, with 4 bases between. Written as DNA, the CDR3 is TGTGCTAGTGCCGACTACGAGCAGTACTTC. It encodes CASADYEQYF.

This CDR3 reads CASSPRGRGYEQYV. CDR3 DNA: TGTGCCAGCAGCCCTAGGGGCAGGGGTTACGAGCAGTACGTC. The chain has TRBV11-2 and TRBJ2-7; D is possibly TRBD1 (6 bases). In germline, CDR1 is SGHAT, CDR2 FQNNGV. Trimming removed 5 bases at V and 4 bases at J, with 15 bases between. CDR3 length: 14 amino acids.

This chain connects TRBV6-2 or TRBV6-3 to TRBJ2-4; a weak D match, TRBD2 (7 bases). The CDR3 is 15 amino acids. Germline V lookup: CDR1 MNHEY, CDR2 SVGEGT. Trimming cost V 4 bases and J 9 bases, with 19 bases left between them. The CDR3 loop reads CASSLSIQGGGIQYF. CDR3 sequence (DNA): TGTGCCAGCAGTTTATCCATACAGGGAGGGGGCATTCAGTACTTC.

The V and J genes are TRBV24-1 and TRBJ2-1; D call uncertain. With 3 bases removed from V and 7 bases from J, the gap between germline ends came to 15 bases. Germline CDR1 KGHDR, CDR2 SFDVKD. This CDR3 is 15 amino acids long. CDR3 sequence (DNA): TGTGCCACCAGTGATCCGCCGGGCCTTGAAAATGAGCAGTTCTTC. Its protein is CATSDPPGLENEQFF.

This clone has at least ten counts. The chain links TRBV6-6 to TRBJ1-5; D is possibly TRBD1 (5 bases). The V gene lost 2 bases and the J gene lost 3 bases, with 14 bases spanning the gap. Germline CDR1 is MNHNY and CDR2 is SVGAGI (reference sequence). There are 16 residues in the CDR3. The CDR3 DNA reads as TGTGCCAGCAGTTACCAGGCCAGGGCGAACAATCAGCCCCAGCATTTT. Protein sequence: CASSYQARANNQPQHF.

The J gene is TRBJ2-7, the V gene TRBV30, with 8 bases aligning to TRBD1. The CDR3 extends over 11 amino acids. Germline-derived CDR1 and CDR2 are GTSNPN and SVGIG (reference sequence). V lost 5 bases, J lost 8 bases, and 5 bases stayed unmatched. CDR3 sequence reads: CAWARQGKQYV. The CDR3 region has the DNA TGTGCCTGGGCCCGACAGGGGAAGCAGTACGTC.

The CDR3 DNA follows: TGTGCCAGCAGCTCAGACTCGGGGGCAGGGTCCGAAGAGACCCAGTACTTC. It yields the protein CASSSDSGAGSEETQYF. The chain links TRBV11-2 to TRBJ2-5, with D possibly called TRBD1 or TRBD2 (6 bases each). CDR3 length: 17 amino acids. Germline CDR1 and CDR2: SGHAT and FQNNGV. V was trimmed by 4 bases and J by 3 bases, leaving 21 bases between them.

This chain joins TRBV7-7 and TRBJ1-4, with 10 nucleotides matching TRBD1. Germline-derived CDR1 and CDR2 are SSHAT and FNYEAQ (reference sequence). J lost 5 bases, V lost 1 base, and 1 base had no gene match. CDR3 length equals 15 residues. CDR3 nucleotides: TGTGCCAGCAGCTTAGGGACAGGGGGAAATGAAAAACTGTTTTTT. Protein: CASSLGTGGNEKLFF.

V is TRBV6-5 and J is TRBJ1-5; D perhaps matches TRBD1 (6 bases). V was shortened by 3 bases and J by 2 bases, with 11 bases between the two germline ends. The CDR3 totals 15 residues. Per the germline V gene, CDR1 is MNHEY and CDR2 is SVGAGI. CDR3 nucleotide sequence: TGTGCCAGCAGTTATTCCGGGACACGCAATCAGCCCCAGCATTTT. Protein: CASSYSGTRNQPQHF.

The chain employs TRBV12-3 or TRBV12-4 and TRBJ2-5, with 7 bases matching TRBD1. Trimming took 6 bases from V and 5 from J; bases not matched to a gene: 3. The CDR3 has 12 residues. The CDR3 region is CASRRGLETQYF. As DNA, the CDR3 is TGTGCCAGCAGGAGGGGGCTGGAGACCCAGTACTTC.

This clone was observed once. This rearrangement joins TRBV11-2 to TRBJ1-2; D is uncertain. The CDR3 has 11 amino acids. V was clipped by 3 bases and J by 6 bases, with 5 bases between them. Germline CDR1 is SGHAT and CDR2 is FQNNGV. CDR3 sequence reads: CASSFGDGYTF. In DNA, the CDR3 is TGTGCCAGCAGCTTCGGAGATGGCTACACCTTC. Variable domain in full (rest from reference TRBV11-2 and TRBJ1-2): EAGVAQSPRYKIIEKRQSVAFWCNPISGHATLYWYQQILGQGPKLLIQFQNNGVVDDSQLPKDRFSAERLKGVDSTLKIQPAKLEDSAVYLCASSFGDGYTFGSGTRLTVV.

This sequence joins TRBV6-4 and TRBJ2-1; D is unresolved. Between the trimmed V and J ends, which lost 2 bases and 5 bases, there was a span of 13 bases. Looked up from germline, CDR1 is MRHNA and CDR2 is SNTAGT. The CDR3 sequence is 15 residues long. In DNA, the CDR3 is TGTGCCAGCAGTGACCTGGCCGGTGGGGACAATGAGCAGTTCTTC. Translation gives CASSDLAGGDNEQFF.

V gene TRBV4-1 combines with J gene TRBJ1-2; 8 bases line up with TRBD1. The V segment lost 6 bases and the J segment 5 bases; nucleotides outside the gene matches: 8. Germline V gene sequence: CDR1 MGHRA, CDR2 YSYEKL. CDR3 length: 14 residues. Here the CDR3 DNA reads TGCGCCAGCAGTCTCCAGGGGGCGCAGTATGGCTACACCTTC. Protein: CASSLQGAQYGYTF.

The V and J genes are TRBV5-4 and TRBJ2-5; D gene ambiguous. Germline V CDR1 and CDR2: SGHNT, YYREEE (reference sequence). Trimming cost V 1 base and J 2 bases, with 9 bases left between them. The CDR3 is 14 amino acids. The CDR3 nucleotides read TGTGCCAGCAGCTTGAAAGGGATACAAGAGACCCAGTACTTC. It is translated as CASSLKGIQETQYF.

The chain combines TRBV5-1 with TRBJ2-1; D is possibly TRBD2 (7 bases). This CDR3 has 14 residues. CDR1 is SGHRS and CDR2 is YFSETQ in the germline V gene. The V gene lost 4 bases and the J gene lost 2 bases, with 10 bases spanning the gap. In nucleotides, the CDR3 is TGCGCCAGCAGCGGGGGGGCAGCCTACAATGAGCAGTTCTTC. This encodes CASSGGAAYNEQFF.

The J gene is TRBJ2-7, the V gene TRBV30; no definite D call. V lost 0 bases and J 2 bases, leaving 8 bases between the germline ends. The CDR3 totals 13 residues. CDR1 GTSNPN and CDR2 SVGIG come from the germline V gene (reference sequence). The chain's CDR3 is CAWSVGGAYEQYF. CDR3 DNA sequence: TGTGCCTGGAGTGTAGGTGGAGCCTACGAGCAGTACTTC.

This chain connects TRBV4-3 to TRBJ2-3, with TRBD1 matching 9 bases. Unmatched junction bases numbered 7, after V lost 3 bases and J lost 6 bases. The CDR3 has 15 amino acids. Germline V gene data show CDR1 as LGHNA and CDR2 as YSLEER. This CDR3 reads CASSHLGQGRDTQYF. Written as DNA, the CDR3 is TGCGCCAGCAGCCATCTCGGACAGGGGCGGGATACGCAGTATTTT.

The gene calls are TRBV12-3 or TRBV12-4 and TRBJ1-1; tentatively, D is TRBD1 (6 bases). This CDR3 spans 13 amino acids. Trimming took 6 bases from V and 1 from J, leaving 9 bases between them. CDR3 coding DNA: TGTGCCAGCAGGGACAGTTCGAACACTGAAGCTTTCTTT. Protein product: CASRDSSNTEAFF.

This chain joins TRBV2 and TRBJ2-3, with TRBD1 matching over 8 bases. Germline CDR1 reads SNHLY; CDR2 reads FYNNEI. The V segment lost 6 bases and the J segment 2 bases; nucleotides outside the gene matches: 10. This CDR3 contains 16 residues. CDR3 amino acids: CASSKGTGRFTDTQYF. CDR3 DNA: TGTGCCAGCAGCAAAGGGACAGGACGTTTCACAGATACGCAGTATTTT.